Sequencing of this T cell receptor beta chain was carried out in a study of monozygotic twins with inflammatory bowel disease. TCRdb reprocessed the 5' RACE reads, with one entry per CDR3 protein and no DNA. This table lists some 300,000 distinct CDR3 sequences. Germline V gives CDR1 MNHEY, CDR2 SVGEGT. This CDR3 spans 18 amino acids. Source material: blood. The gene calls are TRBV6-2 or TRBV6-3 and TRBJ2-7. This clonotype was obtained from a human donor with ulcerative colitis or Crohn's disease, or a healthy co-twin of an affected twin (not recorded which). The CDR3 protein is CASSYPGTAGRNSYEQYF.